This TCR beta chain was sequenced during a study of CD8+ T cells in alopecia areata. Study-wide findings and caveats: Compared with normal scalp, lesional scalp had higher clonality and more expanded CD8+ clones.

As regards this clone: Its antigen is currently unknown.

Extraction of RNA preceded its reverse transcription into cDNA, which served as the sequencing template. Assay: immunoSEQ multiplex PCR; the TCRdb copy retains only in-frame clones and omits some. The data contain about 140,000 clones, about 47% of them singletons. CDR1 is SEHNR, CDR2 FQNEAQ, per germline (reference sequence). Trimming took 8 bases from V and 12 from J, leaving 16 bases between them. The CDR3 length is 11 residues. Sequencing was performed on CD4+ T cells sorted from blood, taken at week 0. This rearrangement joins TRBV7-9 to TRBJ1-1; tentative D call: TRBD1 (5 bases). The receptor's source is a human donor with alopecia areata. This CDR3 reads CASGNSGLTFF. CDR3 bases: TGTGCCAGCGGCAATTCAGGGCTGACTTTCTTT.